This T cell receptor beta chain was identified in a study of blood T cells in healthy people across ages. The CDR3 sequence is 14 residues long. Germline CDR1 is SGHVS and CDR2 is FQNEAQ. Study outcomes and limitations: Diversity figures derived from one million T cells were judged to underestimate the true value. The unknown donor CMV status may have confounded expanded clonotype changes. Age brought a roughly linear fall in TCR beta diversity measured per million T cells. Relative to aged donors, long-lived donors carried more naive CD4+ cells and displayed higher diversity.

A sample-barcoded 5' primer and a J-beta primer mix were used in a second PCR of roughly 6 to 11 cycles. TCRdb analysed the 5' RACE reads with MiXCR anew, one entry per CDR3 protein. The profile shows 720,000 or so distinct CDR3 sequences, around 43% of them singletons. Remarks on this clonotype: Its specificity is not known.

Sequences were obtained from blood. The rearrangement uses TRBV7-8 and TRBJ2-5; no reliable D call. The better agreement between TRBJ2-7 and the DNA end casts doubt on the J call. This receptor was taken from an older man in good health. The CDR3 DNA reads TGTGCCAGCAGCTTAGTTACCTTAAACTACGAGCAGTACTTC. Residues: CASSLVTLNYEQYF.